A selection of T cell receptor beta chains follows, all from one sample in a study of T cells in tuberculosis. Assay used: immunoSEQ multiplex PCR; TCRdb lists only in-frame clones, some missing. This sample has thousands of clones, with roughly 94% found just once. The sequenced sample consisted of PBMCs. These receptors all come from an adult with tuberculosis. The CDR3 runs from the conserved cysteine through the conserved F or W.

>TRBV5-5|15|TRBJ2-7
CASSLFAGARIEQYF
>TRBV7-2|15|TRBJ2-7
CASSLVYGDSYEQYF
>TRBV13|15|TRBJ1-1
CASSLGQGPRTEAFF
>TRBV7-6|16|TRBJ2-2
CASSFYRDRVTGELFF
>TRBV7-6|18|TRBJ1-3
CASSLEPGQGYSGNTIYF
>TRBV5-1|16|TRBJ2-3
CASSLRVAGGTDTQYF
>TRBV1|15|TRBJ1-5
CTSSPQPDRSPSQHF
>TRBV25-1|15|TRBJ1-1
CASSEFEDRVTEAFF
>TRBV7-2|15|TRBJ2-1
CASSFRQGSYNEQFF
>TRBV7-9|14|TRBJ1-2
CASSLGEGDYGYTF
>TRBV10-1|17|TRBJ2-2
CASSDRVSSGVTGELFF
>TRBV2|15|TRBJ2-5
CASRGQGARRETQYF
>TRBV6-5|16|TRBJ2-6
CASSYSKGAGANVLTF
>TRBV6-5|15|TRBJ2-1
CASSALLAGDNEQFF
>TRBV19|13|TRBJ1-1
CASSPVYPGGAFF
>TRBV7-2|16|TRBJ2-2
CASRLSGGAGTGELFF
>TRBV10-1|13|TRBJ1-1
CASSEWDSTEAFF
>TRBV7-2|13|TRBJ2-2
CASSQQGYGELFF
>TRBV4-1|15|TRBJ1-5
CASSQTRVGNQPQHF
>TRBV27|14|TRBJ2-7
CASSWDRVAHEQYF
>TRBV29-1|12|TRBJ2-7
CSALGEDVEQYF
>TRBV7-2|15|TRBJ2-1
CASRPASGFYNEQFF
>TRBV6-5|12|TRBJ2-3
CASRTSIDTQYF
>TRBV7-7|14|TRBJ2-5
CASSLSRGQETQYF
>TRBV6-5|14|TRBJ1-2
CASSSETGNYGYTF
>TRBV6-1|14|TRBJ2-2
CASSGLGAPGELFF
>TRBV9|16|TRBJ2-5
CASSVGDGRLGETQYF
>TRBV5-1|13|TRBJ2-5
CASNVQYQETQYF
>TRBV11-2|16|TRBJ1-2
CASSNQSQGVLSGYTF
>TRBV7-2|14|TRBJ1-3
CATNGQGGGNTIYF
>TRBV2|13|TRBJ2-5
CASSVGEEETQYF
>TRBV6-1|13|TRBJ1-2
CASSEEPAGGYTF
>TRBV5-5|14|TRBJ2-3
CASSLRLPGDTQYF
>TRBV20-1|11|TRBJ1-1
CIYRQGTEAFF
>TRBV5-1|18|TRBJ2-1
CASSLATAVAGLVNEQFF
>TRBV10-3|14|TRBJ2-2
CAIRTAFNTGELFF
>TRBV2|13|TRBJ1-2
CASRGTFNYGYTF
>TRBV7-2|16|TRBJ2-5
CASSHLSGGHKETQYF
>TRBV5-6|15|TRBJ2-1
CASSSGLAGDNEQFF
>TRBV28|15|TRBJ1-4
CASSRHRGGNEKLFF
>TRBV5-1|15|TRBJ2-1
CASSLDRRSYNEQFF
>TRBV5-6|16|TRBJ2-3
CASSLGTGTGTDTQYF
>TRBV6-6|16|TRBJ1-1
CASSSDRGSMNTEAFF
>TRBV11-2|14|TRBJ2-7
CASSSPTASYEQYF
>TRBV15|13|TRBJ2-1
CATRGTGGIEQFF
>TRBV6-6|13|TRBJ2-7
CASRQDYSYEQYF
>TRBV4-1|15|TRBJ2-3
CASSQLSGRFDTQYF
>TRBV20-1|11|TRBJ2-7
CSARGGYEQYF